This TCR beta chain was sequenced in a study of cytomegalovirus exposure and HLA in healthy donors. Study at large: The study placed 70% to 90% of its roughly 400 genotyped donors in the Caucasian-associated ancestry cluster. General study findings and limits: Researchers reported from a later analysis that most CMV-associated TCR beta chains appeared HLA-restricted. Later analysis associated a missense DCLRE1C variant with TCR beta V- and J-gene trimming.

With respect to this clone: Antigen: not known.

V lost 5 bases, J lost 6 bases, and 3 bases stayed unmatched. Germline CDR1 is SGHTA and CDR2 is FQGTGA. The CDR3 consists of 15 residues. Amplification used 60 Vbeta primers and 13 Jbeta primers. Only in-frame clones appear in the TCRdb table, and some are missing; sequencing was by immunoSEQ multiplex PCR. The table lists fewer than 120,000 clones, about four fifths of them singletons. This chain links TRBV7-3 with TRBJ2-3, with 15 nucleotides matching TRBD2. This sequence originates from a woman aged 55-75 years in good health and CMV-seropositive. Source material: PBMCs. As DNA, the CDR3 is TGTGCCAGCAGCCCCGGGACTAGCGGGGGGGATACGCAGTATTTT. Encoded protein: CASSPGTSGGDTQYF.